Sequencing of this TCR beta chain was carried out in a study of OX40 agonist ivuxolimab in advanced cancers. As for the study in general: Intravenous ivuxolimab was administered to patients every 2 weeks at 0.01 to 10 mg/kg. Partial response was recorded in three patients: one hepatocellular carcinoma and two cutaneous melanoma cases.

Germline values: CDR1 LGHNA, CDR2 YSLEER. The V and J ends lost 3 bases and 5 bases respectively, with 13 bases between them. The CDR3 extends over 14 amino acids. Clones were read by immunoSEQ multiplex PCR, and TCRdb kept only the in-frame ones, dropping some. The sample comprises roughly 100,000 clones, 75% to 95% of which are singletons, and around 0.48% rests with the top ten. Autoimmune disease history or systemic immunosuppression was exclusionary. The chain employs TRBV4-3 and TRBJ1-2; possibly TRBD1 for D (6 bases). This clonotype originated in an adult with an advanced solid tumor such as melanoma, head and neck, liver or kidney cancer. The sequencing used CD4+ or CD8+ T cells sorted from blood, collected in a trial of the OX40 agonist ivuxolimab. CDR3 nucleotides: TGCGCCAGCAGCCAGATGGGCCAGGGGTATGGCTACACCTTC. Translating gives CASSQMGQGYGYTF.